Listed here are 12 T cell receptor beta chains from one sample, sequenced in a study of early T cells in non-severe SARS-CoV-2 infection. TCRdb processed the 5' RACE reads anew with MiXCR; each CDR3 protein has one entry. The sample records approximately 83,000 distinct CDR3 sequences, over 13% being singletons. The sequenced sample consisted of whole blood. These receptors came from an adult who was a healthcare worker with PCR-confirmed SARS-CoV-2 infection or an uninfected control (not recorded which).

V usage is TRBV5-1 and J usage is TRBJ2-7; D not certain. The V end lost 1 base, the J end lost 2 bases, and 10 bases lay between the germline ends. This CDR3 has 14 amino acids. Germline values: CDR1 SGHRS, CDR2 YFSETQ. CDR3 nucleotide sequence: TGCGCCAGCAGCTTGACGAGCCCAACCTACGAGCAGTACTTC. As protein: CASSLTSPTYEQYF.

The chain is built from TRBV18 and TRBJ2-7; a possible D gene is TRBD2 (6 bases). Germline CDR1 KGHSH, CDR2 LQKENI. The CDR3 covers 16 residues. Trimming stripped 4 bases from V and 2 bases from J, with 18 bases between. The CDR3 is CASSRGAGREPYEQYF. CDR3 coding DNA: TGTGCCAGCTCACGAGGGGCTGGACGGGAGCCCTACGAGCAGTACTTC.

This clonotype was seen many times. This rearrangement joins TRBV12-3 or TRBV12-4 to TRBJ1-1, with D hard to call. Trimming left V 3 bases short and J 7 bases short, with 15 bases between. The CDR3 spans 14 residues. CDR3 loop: CASSFPDRTFEAFF. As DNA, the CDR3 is TGTGCCAGCAGTTTCCCGGACCGCACTTTTGAAGCTTTCTTT.

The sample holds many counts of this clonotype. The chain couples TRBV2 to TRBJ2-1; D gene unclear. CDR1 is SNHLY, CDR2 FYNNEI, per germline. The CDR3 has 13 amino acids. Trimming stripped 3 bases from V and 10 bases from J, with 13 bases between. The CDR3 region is CASSDGPLREQFF. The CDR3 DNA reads TGTGCCAGCAGTGACGGGCCGCTAAGGGAGCAGTTCTTC.

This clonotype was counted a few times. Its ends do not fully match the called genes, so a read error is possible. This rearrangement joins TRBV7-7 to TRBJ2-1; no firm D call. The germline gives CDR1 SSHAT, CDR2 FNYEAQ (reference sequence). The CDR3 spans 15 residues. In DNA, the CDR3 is TGTGCTAGCAGCTTAACACCCACCTCCTACAATGAGCAGTTCTTC. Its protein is CASSLTPTSYNEQFF.

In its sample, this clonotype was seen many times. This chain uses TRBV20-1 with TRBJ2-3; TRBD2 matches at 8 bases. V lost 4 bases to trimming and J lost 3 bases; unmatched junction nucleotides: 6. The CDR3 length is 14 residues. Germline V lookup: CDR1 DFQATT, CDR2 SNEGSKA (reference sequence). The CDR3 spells CSAKGTRLTDTQYF. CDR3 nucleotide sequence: TGCAGTGCTAAAGGGACTAGACTTACAGATACGCAGTATTTT.

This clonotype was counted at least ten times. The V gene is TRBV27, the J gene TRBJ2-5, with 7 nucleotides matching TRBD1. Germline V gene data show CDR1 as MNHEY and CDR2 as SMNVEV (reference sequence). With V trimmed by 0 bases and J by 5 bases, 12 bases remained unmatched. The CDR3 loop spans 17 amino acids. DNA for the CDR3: TGTGCCAGCAGTTTATCTGGTACAGGGGCCCCTGCGGAGACCCAGTACTTC. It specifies CASSLSGTGAPAETQYF.

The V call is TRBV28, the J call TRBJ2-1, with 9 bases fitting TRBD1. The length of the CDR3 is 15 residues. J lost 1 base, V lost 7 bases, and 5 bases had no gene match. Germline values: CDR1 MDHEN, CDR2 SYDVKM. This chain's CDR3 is CASNDGTGSYNEQFF. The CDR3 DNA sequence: TGTGCCAGCAATGACGGGACAGGGTCCTACAATGAGCAGTTCTTC.

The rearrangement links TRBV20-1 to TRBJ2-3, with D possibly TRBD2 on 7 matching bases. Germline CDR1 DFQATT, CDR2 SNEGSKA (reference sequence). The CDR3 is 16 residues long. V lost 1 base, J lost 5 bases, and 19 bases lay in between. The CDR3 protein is CSARGEGGGKEDTQYF. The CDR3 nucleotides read TGCAGTGCTAGAGGCGAAGGGGGGGGCAAGGAAGATACGCAGTATTTT.

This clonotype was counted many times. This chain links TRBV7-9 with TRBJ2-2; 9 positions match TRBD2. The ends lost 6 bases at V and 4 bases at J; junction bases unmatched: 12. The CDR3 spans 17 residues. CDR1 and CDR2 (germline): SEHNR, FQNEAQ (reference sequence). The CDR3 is CASRPTMLAGSTGELFF. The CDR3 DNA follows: TGTGCCAGCAGGCCAACCATGCTAGCGGGGAGCACCGGGGAGCTGTTTTTT.

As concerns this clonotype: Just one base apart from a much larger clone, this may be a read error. The chain's CDR3 is CVSSPLNGQPETQYF. The CDR3 nucleotides are TGTGTCAGCTCACCACTCAATGGGCAGCCAGAGACCCAGTACTTC. The chain couples TRBV18 to TRBJ2-5; D uncertain. The CDR3 covers 15 residues. CDR1 is KGHSH and CDR2 is LQKENI in the germline V gene.

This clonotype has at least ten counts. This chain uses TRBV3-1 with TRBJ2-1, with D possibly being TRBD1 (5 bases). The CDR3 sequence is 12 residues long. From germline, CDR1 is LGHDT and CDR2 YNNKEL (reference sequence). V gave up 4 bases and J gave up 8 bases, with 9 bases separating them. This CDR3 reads CASSLLGDEQFF. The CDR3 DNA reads TGTGCCAGCAGCCTTCTAGGGGATGAGCAGTTCTTC.